This T cell receptor beta chain was obtained from a study of blood T cell repertoires in COVID-19. V shed 5 bases and J shed 7 bases, with 14 bases lying between them. The CDR3 runs 13 residues. Per the germline V gene, CDR1 is MNHEY and CDR2 is SVGAGI. The protocol was immunoSEQ multiplex PCR, while the TCRdb copy is restricted to in-frame clones and leaves out a portion. The table records some 200,000 clones, 80% to 90% of them present only once. The specimen sequenced was peripheral blood. The chain combines TRBV6-5 with TRBJ2-5; tentatively, D is TRBD2 (5 bases). The TCR was taken from a man over 45 with active or convalescent COVID-19. CDR3 residues: CASSIDPGGTQYF. In DNA, the CDR3 is TGTGCCAGCAGTATTGACCCAGGAGGGACCCAGTACTTC.